Below, 27 T cell receptor beta chains from the same sample are listed, as sequenced in a study of blood T cell repertoires in COVID-19. Clones were sequenced by immunoSEQ multiplex PCR, and TCRdb holds only the in-frame ones, with some missing. Of some 70,000 clones listed, 70% to 85% are singletons. Sequenced input: peripheral blood. Receptors were obtained from a man aged 55-75 years with acute or convalescent COVID-19.

This rearrangement joins TRBV6-2 or TRBV6-3 to TRBJ2-5; TRBD1 matches 7 bases. V dropped 5 bases and J dropped 4; count of bases not matched to a gene: 13. Per germline, CDR1 MNHEY and CDR2 SVGEGT. The CDR3 runs to 16 residues. CDR3: CASSGTSTGKRETQYF. CDR3 DNA: TGTGCCAGCAGTGGAACATCGACAGGGAAGCGAGAGACCCAGTACTTC.

The chain links TRBV7-9 to TRBJ2-5, with TRBD1 matching over 7 bases. Germline CDR1 is SEHNR and CDR2 is FQNEAQ (reference sequence). The CDR3 is made up of 15 amino acids. Germline trimming cut 2 bases from V and 3 bases from J; bases unmatched to any gene: 6. The CDR3 here is CASSLNPTGKETQYF. Here the CDR3 DNA reads TGTGCCAGCAGCTTAAACCCGACAGGGAAAGAGACCCAGTACTTC.

This chain joins TRBV29-1 and TRBJ1-2, with TRBD1 identical over 7 bases. Trimming removed 6 bases from V and 8 bases from J; junction bases left unmatched: 15. Per the germline V gene, CDR1 is SQVTM and CDR2 is ANQGSEA. This CDR3 contains 14 residues. The CDR3 nucleotides read TGCAGCGTCGCCCAAGGGGACAGTAGGCAAGGCTACACCTTC. It translates to CSVAQGDSRQGYTF.

The rearrangement uses TRBV12-3 or TRBV12-4 and TRBJ1-2; D not resolved. The CDR3 has 13 amino acids. Trimming stripped 5 bases from V and 8 bases from J, with 15 bases between. The CDR3 DNA follows: TGTGCCAGCAGTCCCTTCCCCGGGGAAGGCTACACCTTC. Its translation is CASSPFPGEGYTF.

The J gene is TRBJ1-2, the V gene TRBV5-4, with D perhaps matching TRBD1 (5 bases). Trimming took 4 bases from V and 8 from J, leaving 21 bases between them. The CDR3 loop spans 15 amino acids. The germline V gene encodes CDR1 SGHNT and CDR2 YYREEE (reference sequence). The chain's CDR3 is CASSRPGLGTEGYTF. As DNA, the CDR3 is TGTGCCAGCAGCAGACCGGGACTAGGCACGGAGGGCTACACCTTC.

The chain joins TRBV6-6 to TRBJ1-4; TRBD1 might be the D (6 bases). This CDR3 is built from 15 residues. Trimming took 0 bases from V and 6 from J, leaving 11 bases between them. Germline values: CDR1 MNHNY, CDR2 SVGAGI (reference sequence). The CDR3 sequence is CASSYSGGADEKLFF. CDR3 coding DNA: TGTGCCAGCAGTTACTCGGGGGGGGCAGATGAAAAACTGTTTTTT.

The chain uses TRBV7-9 and TRBJ1-4, with 7 bases identical to TRBD1. Germline CDR1 and CDR2: SEHNR and FQNEAQ (reference sequence). This CDR3 comprises 18 residues. The ends lost 3 bases at V and 0 bases at J; junction bases unmatched: 10. CDR3 sequence reads: CASSLIQGLLATNEKLFF. Written as DNA, the CDR3 is TGTGCCAGCAGCTTGATACAGGGGCTTTTAGCAACTAATGAAAAACTGTTTTTT.

The gene calls are TRBV4-1 and TRBJ1-1, with 9 bases matching TRBD1. There are 14 residues in the CDR3. CDR1 and CDR2 from the germline V gene are MGHRA and YSYEKL. After removal of 1 base from V and 5 bases from J, the junction contained 2 bases not matched to a gene. The DNA for the CDR3 is TGCGCCAGCAGCCAAGGACAGGGGGGGACTGAAGCTTTCTTT. Its translation is CASSQGQGGTEAFF.

This clone was observed a few times. V usage is TRBV14 and J usage is TRBJ2-1, with TRBD2 matching over 9 bases. With V trimmed by 4 bases and J by 7 bases, 8 bases remained unmatched. This CDR3 has 15 amino acids. CDR1 is SGHDN, CDR2 FVKESK, per germline. The CDR3 bases are TGTGCCAGCAGCCTTATAGCGGGGGTACCGAATGAGCAGTTCTTC. It is translated as CASSLIAGVPNEQFF.

The chain has TRBV10-1 and TRBJ2-4; possible D gene TRBD2, 6 bases. The CDR3 runs 15 residues. Germline V lookup: CDR1 WNHNN, CDR2 SYGVQD (reference sequence). Trimming left V 3 bases short and J 0 bases short, with 9 bases between. The CDR3 DNA is TGCGCCAGCAGTGACGGGGGTATAGCCAAAAACATTCAGTACTTC. The encoded protein is CASSDGGIAKNIQYF.

CDR3 protein: CASSFSGAAYNEQFF. As DNA, the CDR3 is TGTGCCAGCAGTTTCAGCGGGGCGGCCTACAATGAGCAGTTCTTC. The J gene is TRBJ2-1, the V gene TRBV6-2 or TRBV6-3, with 7 bases matching TRBD2. V dropped 4 bases and J dropped 2; count of bases not matched to a gene: 5. The V gene's germline CDR1 is MNHEY and CDR2 SVGEGT. This CDR3 contains 15 residues.

In this sample, this clone turned up once. This chain joins TRBV3-1 (or the pseudogene TRBV3-2) and TRBJ2-2; 7 nucleotides line up with TRBD2. The length of the CDR3 is 14 residues. V lost 3 bases, J lost 6 bases, and 4 bases stayed unmatched. CDR1 is LGHDT and CDR2 is YNNKEL in the germline V gene (reference sequence). CDR3 DNA sequence: TGTGCCAGCAGCCAGTCAGCGGGGTCCGGGGAGCTGTTTTTT. Amino acid sequence: CASSQSAGSGELFF.

The chain has TRBV7-2 and TRBJ2-7; 8 bases are a match to TRBD1. Trimming cost V 1 base and J 5 bases; bases outside gene matches: 4. This CDR3 region has 14 residues. Per germline, CDR1 SGHTA and CDR2 FQGNSA. CDR3 nucleotides: TGTGCCAGCAGCTTAGTTGCAGGGGGCCACGAGCAGTACTTC. This encodes CASSLVAGGHEQYF.

The rearrangement joins TRBV18 to TRBJ1-2; D gene ambiguous. Looked up from germline, CDR1 is KGHSH and CDR2 is LQKENI. The CDR3 extends over 13 amino acids. Trimming cost V 3 bases and J 3 bases, with 8 bases left between them. CDR3 bases: TGTGCCAGCTCACCGGGAGGCGACTATGGCTACACCTTC. Translated: CASSPGGDYGYTF.

J is TRBJ1-1 and V is TRBV2; D perhaps matches TRBD1 (6 bases). Germline assignment: CDR1 SNHLY and CDR2 FYNNEI. The CDR3 runs 14 residues. Trimming stripped 9 bases from V and 0 bases from J, with 14 bases between. For the CDR3, the DNA is TGTGCCAGTGGACAGCCCGCGGTGAACACTGAAGCTTTCTTT. The encoded protein is CASGQPAVNTEAFF.

The rearrangement uses TRBV5-1 and TRBJ1-4; tentative D call: TRBD1 (5 bases). Germline CDR1 and CDR2: SGHRS and YFSETQ. CDR3 length: 15 amino acids. The V end was cut by 4 bases, the J end by 2 bases, with 12 bases between. The CDR3 nucleotides are TGCGCCAGCAGCCCTCAGGGCCCCACTAATGAAAAACTGTTTTTT. This sequence encodes CASSPQGPTNEKLFF.

This clone has ten or more counts. The gene calls are TRBV19 and TRBJ2-5; perhaps TRBD2 as D (5 bases). V shed 1 base and J shed 0 bases, with 6 bases lying between them. The V gene's germline CDR1 is LNHDA and CDR2 SQIVND (reference sequence). The CDR3 length is 14 residues. CDR3 amino acids: CASSIVLDQETQYF. CDR3 bases: TGTGCCAGTAGTATAGTACTAGACCAAGAGACCCAGTACTTC.

CDR3 nucleotide sequence: TGTGCCAGCAGCGTAGCTACGGGGGGCATCAATCAGCCCCAGCATTTT. Translating gives CASSVATGGINQPQHF. The chain links TRBV9 to TRBJ1-5; TRBD1 might be the D (6 bases). The V and J ends lost 0 bases and 3 bases respectively, with 13 bases between them. Germline-derived CDR1 and CDR2 are SGDLS and YYNGEE. The CDR3 totals 16 residues.

The chain uses TRBV29-1 and TRBJ1-2; 10 bases are shared with TRBD1. Germline CDR1 reads SQVTM; CDR2 reads ANQGSEA. After removal of 2 bases from V and 4 bases from J, the junction contained 13 bases not matched to a gene. The CDR3 length is 17 residues. CDR3 residues: CSVESLDRGWQGYGYTF. The DNA of the CDR3 is TGCAGCGTTGAAAGTCTGGACAGGGGGTGGCAGGGCTATGGCTACACCTTC.

The rearrangement joins TRBV27 to TRBJ1-5; 9 bases are a match to TRBD1. This CDR3 is 18 amino acids long. The V segment lost 6 bases and the J segment 2 bases; nucleotides outside the gene matches: 14. Germline CDR1 reads MNHEY; CDR2 reads SMNVEV (reference sequence). CDR3 sequence reads: CASSPQGAPGGGNQPQHF. In DNA, the CDR3 is TGTGCCAGCAGCCCACAGGGGGCCCCCGGGGGGGGCAATCAGCCCCAGCATTTT.

This chain uses TRBV19 with TRBJ1-3; 7 positions match TRBD1. The ends lost 4 bases at V and 0 bases at J; junction bases unmatched: 3. CDR1 is LNHDA, CDR2 SQIVND, per germline (reference sequence). The CDR3 is 15 residues long. The CDR3 sequence is CASSTTGNSGNTIYF. Written as DNA, the CDR3 is TGTGCCAGTAGTACGACAGGGAACTCTGGAAACACCATATATTTT.

V gene TRBV5-1 combines with J gene TRBJ1-5, with D tentatively TRBD1 (5 bases). This CDR3 comprises 16 residues. Trimming cost V 0 bases and J 0 bases, with 10 bases left between them. Germline assignment: CDR1 SGHRS and CDR2 YFSETQ. The CDR3 here is CASSLGQGYSNQPQHF. DNA for the CDR3: TGCGCCAGCAGCTTGGGTCAGGGCTATAGCAATCAGCCCCAGCATTTT. The variable domain in full, with the rest retrieved from reference TRBV5-1 and TRBJ1-5, is KAGVTQTPRYLIKTRGQQVTLSCSPISGHRSVSWYQQTPGQGLQFLFEYFSETQRNKGNFPGRFSGRQFSNSRSEMNVSTLELGDSALYLCASSLGQGYSNQPQHFGDGTRLSIL.

The V and J genes are TRBV7-2 and TRBJ1-3; maybe TRBD1 (5 bases). CDR1 is SGHTA, CDR2 FQGNSA, per germline. The CDR3 runs to 14 residues. The V and J ends lost 1 base and 6 bases respectively, with 10 bases between them. The CDR3 here is CASSLGGPPNTIYF. The CDR3 coding sequence is TGTGCCAGCAGCTTAGGGGGCCCACCAAACACCATATATTTT.

The gene calls are TRBV5-8 and TRBJ2-3, with 7 bases that match TRBD1. V lost 3 bases, J lost 2 bases, and 6 bases stayed unmatched. The germline V gene has CDR1 SGHTS and CDR2 YDEGEE. This CDR3 comprises 15 residues. For the CDR3, the DNA is TGTGCCAGCAGCTCGGGACAGAAGAACACAGATACGCAGTATTTT. It encodes CASSSGQKNTDTQYF.

This chain connects TRBV7-9 to TRBJ1-6, with D unresolved. V dropped 1 base and J dropped 7 bases, with 8 bases sitting between them. The CDR3 runs to 14 residues. Germline lookup yields CDR1 SEHNR and CDR2 FQNEAQ (reference sequence). As DNA, the CDR3 is TGTGCCAGCAGCTTAGTCCAGGAAAATTCACCCCTCCACTTT. It specifies CASSLVQENSPLHF.

The chain has TRBV2 and TRBJ2-1; tentative D call: TRBD1 (6 bases). Germline V gene lookup returns CDR1 SNHLY and CDR2 FYNNEI. Trimming removed 6 bases from V and 4 bases from J, with 13 bases in between. The CDR3 covers 14 residues. The DNA of the CDR3 is TGTGCCAGCAGAGTGGACAGAACTTACAATGAGCAGTTCTTC. This translates into CASRVDRTYNEQFF.

V gene TRBV11-3 combines with J gene TRBJ1-6; 7 positions agree with TRBD1. The CDR3 is 12 residues long. Trimming cost V 5 bases and J 15 bases; bases outside gene matches: 7. Germline CDR1 and CDR2: SGHNT and YENEEA. This chain's CDR3 is CASSLGQDSLHF. The CDR3 nucleotides read TGTGCCAGCAGCCTTGGACAGGATAGCCTCCACTTT.